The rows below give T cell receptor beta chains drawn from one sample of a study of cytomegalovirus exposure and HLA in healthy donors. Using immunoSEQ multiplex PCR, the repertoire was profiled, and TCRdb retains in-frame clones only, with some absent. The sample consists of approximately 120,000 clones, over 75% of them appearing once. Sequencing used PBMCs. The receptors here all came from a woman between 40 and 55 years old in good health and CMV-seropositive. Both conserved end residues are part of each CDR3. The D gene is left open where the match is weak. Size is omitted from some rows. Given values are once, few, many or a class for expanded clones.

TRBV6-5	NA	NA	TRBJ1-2	CASSYSGTMDGYTF
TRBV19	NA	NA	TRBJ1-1	CASREIQRNTEAFF
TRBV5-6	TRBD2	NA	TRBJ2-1	CASSLPGRTSGSSYNEQFF
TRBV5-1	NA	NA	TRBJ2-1	CASSLTTRITSYNEQFF
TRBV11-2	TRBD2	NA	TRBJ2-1	CASSLAGGPRNEQFF
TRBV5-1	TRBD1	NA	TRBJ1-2	CASRSSGQALFRNYGYTF
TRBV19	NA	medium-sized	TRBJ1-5	CASSMGGYYQPQHF
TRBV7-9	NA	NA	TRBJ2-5	CSSSLSLETQYF
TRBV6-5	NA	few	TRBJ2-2	CASSYSNVIAGELFF
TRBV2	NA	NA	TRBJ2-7	CASSEALLTAYEQYF
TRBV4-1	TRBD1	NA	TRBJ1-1	CASSRIQGGYTEAFF
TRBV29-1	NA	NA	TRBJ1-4	CSVEMDNAEKLFF
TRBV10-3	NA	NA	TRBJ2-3	CAISGGAGGDTQYF
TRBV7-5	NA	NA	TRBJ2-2	CVRRDYNNTGELFF
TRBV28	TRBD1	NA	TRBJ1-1	CASSLRQGAGDTEAFF
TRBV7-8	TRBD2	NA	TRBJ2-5	CASSLGTSGSWVETQYF
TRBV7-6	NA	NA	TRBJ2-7	CASSLDTGEQYF
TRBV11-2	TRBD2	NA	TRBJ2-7	CASSARLAGSYEQYF